This paragraph reports one T cell receptor beta chain. Its antigen remains undetermined. No quality values exist for individual bases; no much larger clone is one base distant. V gives up 5 bases and J gives up 5 bases, and the segment between their germline ends measures 4 bases. The CDR3 contains 11 residues, cysteine and phenylalanine counted. CDR3 DNA only is kept here, 33 bases in frame from base 1. CDR1 and CDR2, looked up from the germline V gene, are SGHAT and FQNNGV. This record belongs to a study of T cell changes during pregnancy in multiple sclerosis (dated by TCRdb to between 2018 and 2021). A note on the overall study: In women with multiple sclerosis, the researchers looked at how the T cell repertoire shifted as pregnancy progressed.

Library method: the immunoSEQ multiplex PCR assay. TCRdb provides this immuneACCESS table in a form limited to in-frame rearrangements. Some clones are lacking; in checked studies, under half of them reflect an unresolved V gene, and why the rest are absent is not known. Within this sample are 30,000 to 45,000 clones, with around 93% of them counted one time only. The top ten hold roughly 29% of the sample. The clonotype was recovered from a female donor with multiple sclerosis, enrolled in a pregnancy study. The sample consisted of CD8+ T cells from peripheral blood mononuclear cells, taken before pregnancy. Recombination linked TRBV11-2 to TRBJ2-1, with the D gene not clear enough to name. The bases read TGTGCCAGCAGCGCTAACAATGAGCAGTTCTTC. Protein translation: CASSANNEQFF.